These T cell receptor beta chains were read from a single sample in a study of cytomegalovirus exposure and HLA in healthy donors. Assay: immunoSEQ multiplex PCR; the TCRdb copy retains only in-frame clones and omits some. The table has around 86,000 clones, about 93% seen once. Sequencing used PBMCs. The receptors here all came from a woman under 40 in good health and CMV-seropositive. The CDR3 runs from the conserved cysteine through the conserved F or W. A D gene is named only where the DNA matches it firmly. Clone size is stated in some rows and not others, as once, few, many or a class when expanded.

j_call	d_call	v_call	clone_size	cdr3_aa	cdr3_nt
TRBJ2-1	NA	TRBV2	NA	CASSNTRWGDQFF	TGTGCCAGCAGTAATACCAGGTGGGGGGATCAGTTCTTC
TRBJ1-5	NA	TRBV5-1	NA	CASSPVGPNQPQHF	TGCGCCAGCAGCCCGGTTGGGCCCAATCAGCCCCAGCATTTT
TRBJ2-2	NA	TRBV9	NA	CASSVASVTGELFF	TGTGCCAGCAGCGTTGCTAGCGTAACCGGGGAGCTGTTTTTT
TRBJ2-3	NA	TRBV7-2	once	CASSFSRGLDTQYF	TGTGCCAGCAGCTTTTCCAGGGGCCTAGATACGCAGTATTTT
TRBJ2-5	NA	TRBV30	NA	CAWSVRGYQETQYF	TGTGCCTGGAGTGTCCGAGGGTACCAAGAGACCCAGTACTTC
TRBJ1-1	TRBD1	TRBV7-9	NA	CASSLVQGLAEAFF	TGTGCCAGCAGCTTAGTACAGGGGCTTGCTGAAGCTTTCTTT
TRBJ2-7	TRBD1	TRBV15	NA	CATSVDVGTGVPYEQYF	TGTGCCACCAGCGTCGACGTGGGGACAGGGGTCCCCTACGAGCAGTACTTC
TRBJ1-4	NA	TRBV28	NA	CASSLRGDSGEKLFF	TGTGCCAGCAGTTTACGGGGGGATAGTGGTGAAAAACTGTTTTTT
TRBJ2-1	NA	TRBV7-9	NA	CASSLGDARGGEQFF	TGTGCCAGCAGCTTAGGGGACGCGCGGGGCGGTGAGCAGTTCTTC
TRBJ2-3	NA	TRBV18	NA	CASDTVTSSTDTQYF	TGTGCCAGTGACACGGTAACCTCTAGCACAGATACGCAGTATTTT
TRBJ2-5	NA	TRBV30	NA	CAWRPIHFQETQYF	TGTGCCTGGAGGCCCATTCACTTCCAAGAGACCCAGTACTTC
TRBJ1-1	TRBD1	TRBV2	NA	CASSNDRVGVAFF	TGTGCCAGCAGTAACGACAGGGTTGGTGTGGCTTTCTTT
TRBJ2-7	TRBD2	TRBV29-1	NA	CSVLWLAVPYEQYF	TGCAGCGTTCTGTGGCTAGCGGTCCCCTACGAGCAGTACTTC
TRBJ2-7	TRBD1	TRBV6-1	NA	CASSLTGRTYEQYF	TGTGCCAGCAGTCTGACAGGGCGCACATACGAGCAGTACTTC
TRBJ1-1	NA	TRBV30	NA	CAWSMKSGGNTEAFF	TGTGCCTGGAGTATGAAGTCGGGGGGGAACACTGAAGCTTTCTTT
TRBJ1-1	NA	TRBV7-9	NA	CASSLVAELNTEAFF	TGTGCCAGCAGCTTAGTAGCAGAGCTGAACACTGAAGCTTTCTTT
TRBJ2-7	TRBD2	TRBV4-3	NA	CASSQISGSTSYEQYF	TGCGCCAGCAGCCAGATTAGCGGGTCGACCTCCTACGAGCAGTACTTC
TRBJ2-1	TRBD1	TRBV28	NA	CASREGGVGANEQFF	TGTGCCAGCAGGGAAGGGGGCGTAGGGGCCAATGAGCAGTTCTTC
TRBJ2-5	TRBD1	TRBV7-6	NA	CASSLAREDRGRETQYF	TGTGCCAGCAGCTTAGCGAGGGAGGACAGGGGGAGAGAGACCCAGTACTTC
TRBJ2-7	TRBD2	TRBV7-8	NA	CASSVSGTSDYEQYF	TGTGCCAGCAGCGTTTCCGGGACTAGCGACTACGAGCAGTACTTC
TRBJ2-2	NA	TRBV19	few	CASRNTGELFF	TGTGCCAGTCGGAACACCGGGGAGCTGTTTTTT
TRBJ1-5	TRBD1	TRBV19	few	CASRLTGGRQPQHF	TGTGCCAGTAGGTTGACAGGGGGCAGACAGCCCCAGCATTTT
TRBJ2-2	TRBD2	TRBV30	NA	CAWNSPPSGPEPGELFF	TGTGCCTGGAACAGCCCCCCTAGCGGCCCCGAACCCGGGGAGCTGTTTTTT
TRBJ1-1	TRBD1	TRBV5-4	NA	CASSGRKQDRGRDTEAFF	TGTGCCAGCAGCGGGCGGAAACAGGACAGGGGGAGAGACACTGAAGCTTTCTTT
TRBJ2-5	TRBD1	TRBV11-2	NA	CASSHSGGPETQYF	TGTGCCAGCAGCCACTCAGGGGGCCCGGAGACCCAGTACTTC
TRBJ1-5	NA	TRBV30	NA	CAWSVQGGNQPQHF	TGTGCCTGGAGTGTACAGGGTGGCAATCAGCCCCAGCATTTT
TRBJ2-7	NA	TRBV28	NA	CASSLVSYEQYF	TGTGCCAGCAGTTTAGTATCCTACGAGCAGTACTTC
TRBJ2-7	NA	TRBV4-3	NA	CASSPGSSQPYEQYF	TGCGCCAGCAGCCCCGGTAGCAGCCAACCATACGAGCAGTACTTC